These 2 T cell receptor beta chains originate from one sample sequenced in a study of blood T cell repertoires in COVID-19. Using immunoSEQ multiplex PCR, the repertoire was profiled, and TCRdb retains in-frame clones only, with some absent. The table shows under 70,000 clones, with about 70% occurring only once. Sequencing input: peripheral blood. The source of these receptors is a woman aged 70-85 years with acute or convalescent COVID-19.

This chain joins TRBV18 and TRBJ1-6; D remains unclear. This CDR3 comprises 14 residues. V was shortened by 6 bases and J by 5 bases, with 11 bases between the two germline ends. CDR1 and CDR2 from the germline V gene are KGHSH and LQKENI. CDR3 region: CASSPDGDNSPLHF. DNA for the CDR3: TGTGCCAGCTCCCCGGACGGGGATAATTCACCCCTCCACTTT. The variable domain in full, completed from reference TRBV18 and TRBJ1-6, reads NAGVMQNPRHLVRRRGQEARLRCSPMKGHSHVYWYRQLPEEGLKFMVYLQKENIIDESGMPKERFSAEFPKEGPSILRIQQVVRGDSAAYFCASSPDGDNSPLHFGNGTRLTVT.

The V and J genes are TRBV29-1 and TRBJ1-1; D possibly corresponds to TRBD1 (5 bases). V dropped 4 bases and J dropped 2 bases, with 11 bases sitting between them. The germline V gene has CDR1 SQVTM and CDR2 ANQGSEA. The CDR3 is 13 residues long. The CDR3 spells CSVGEQGNTEAFF. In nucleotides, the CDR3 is TGCAGCGTTGGCGAGCAGGGAAACACTGAAGCTTTCTTT.